The TCR beta chain under discussion was sequenced for a study of blood T cell repertoires in COVID-19. Study as a whole: The samples span acute and convalescent COVID-19 from the United States, Italy and Spain.

Only in-frame clones appear in the TCRdb table, and some are missing; sequencing was by immunoSEQ multiplex PCR. The table shows 150,000 to 180,000 clones, with approximately 90% occurring only once. V lost 0 bases to trimming and J lost 8 bases, with 8 bases between them. Germline loops: CDR1 SGHRS, CDR2 YFSETQ. This CDR3 has 13 amino acids. The chain uses TRBV5-1 and TRBJ1-4; D unclear. The TCR sequence derives from a woman aged 70-85 years with acute or convalescent COVID-19. The sequencing input was peripheral blood. CDR3 amino acids: CASSLALEEKLFF. CDR3 DNA sequence: TGCGCCAGCAGCTTGGCTCTCGAGGAAAAACTGTTTTTT.